Sequencing of this T cell receptor beta chain was carried out in a study of T cell responses to AZD1222 COVID-19 vaccine. Study-level findings and limits: Clonal diversity was possibly underestimated, and white British individuals and females predominated among donors. Only six or seven AZD1222 recipients tested seropositive at baseline.

As for this clone: Its target is not known.

V lost 3 bases to trimming and J lost 0 bases, with 6 bases between them. This CDR3 spans 14 amino acids. Germline lookup yields CDR1 SGHTA and CDR2 FQGNSA. Method: immunoSEQ multiplex PCR; TCRdb's copy keeps in-frame clones and lacks some. The table lists 110,000 to 150,000 clones, approximately 83% of them singletons, with approximately 8% in the top ten. Here the sequenced sample was peripheral blood, taken on day 0 of AZD1222 vaccination. The rearrangement links TRBV7-2 to TRBJ1-3; D is uncertain. This receptor was taken from an adult in good health. The CDR3, as DNA: TGTGCCAGCAGCTTCGGGAGCTCTGGAAACACCATATATTTT. Its protein is CASSFGSSGNTIYF.